These 18 T cell receptor beta chains were sequenced from one sample in a study of blood T cell repertoires in COVID-19. The method was immunoSEQ multiplex PCR; TCRdb's version includes in-frame clones alone and lacks a portion of them. The sample consists of just under 350,000 clones, about 88% of them appearing once. Sequenced: peripheral blood. Receptor source: a woman in her 70s with COVID-19, enrolled during active disease.

The chain couples TRBV2 to TRBJ1-4; D is possibly TRBD1 (5 bases). With 3 bases removed from V and 0 bases from J, the gap between germline ends came to 8 bases. CDR1 is SNHLY, CDR2 FYNNEI, per germline. CDR3 size: 15 residues. In nucleotides, the CDR3 is TGTGCCAGCAGTGAGGGGGGTGCAACTAATGAAAAACTGTTTTTT. Translated: CASSEGGATNEKLFF.

This clone has more than one count but fewer than ten. The chain is built from TRBV30 and TRBJ1-2; D may be TRBD1 (6 bases). The germline V gene has CDR1 GTSNPN and CDR2 SVGIG (reference sequence). Trimming pared 4 bases from V and 8 bases from J, leaving 14 bases between. This CDR3 spans 12 amino acids. The CDR3 loop is CAWNAGAGGYTF. The CDR3 DNA reads TGTGCCTGGAATGCGGGGGCAGGGGGCTACACCTTC.

This chain connects TRBV9 to TRBJ1-2; D gene unclear. The V end was cut by 4 bases, the J end by 0 bases, with 10 bases between. Germline V gives CDR1 SGDLS, CDR2 YYNGEE. The CDR3 totals 14 residues. CDR3 sequence reads: CASSPAGSNYGYTF. The CDR3 DNA reads TGTGCCAGCAGCCCCGCGGGATCTAACTATGGCTACACCTTC.

The chain is built from TRBV10-2 and TRBJ2-7; D possibly corresponds to TRBD1 (5 bases). The V gene lost 2 bases and the J gene lost 2 bases, with 13 bases spanning the gap. Germline V lookup: CDR1 WSHSY, CDR2 SAAADI. The CDR3 consists of 15 residues. CDR3 coding DNA: TGCGCCAGCAGTGAGATCTGGACAACCCCCTACGAGCAGTACTTC. Its protein is CASSEIWTTPYEQYF.

J is TRBJ1-1 and V is TRBV20-1; 7 bases fit TRBD1. Germline assignment: CDR1 DFQATT and CDR2 SNEGSKA (reference sequence). CDR3 length: 10 residues. V lost 6 bases to trimming and J lost 13 bases; unmatched junction nucleotides: 8. CDR3: CSAKGQDVFF. Written as DNA, the CDR3 is TGCAGTGCCAAAGGACAGGATGTTTTCTTT.

CDR3 amino acids: CASSRGGGSDNEQFF. The CDR3 DNA reads TGTGCCAGCTCACGCGGCGGGGGGAGCGACAATGAGCAGTTCTTC. This chain connects TRBV18 to TRBJ2-1; 8 bases map to TRBD2. The germline CDR1 and CDR2 sequences are KGHSH and LQKENI. The CDR3 sequence is 15 residues long. With V trimmed by 4 bases and J by 5 bases, 7 bases remained unmatched.

The V gene is TRBV30, the J gene TRBJ2-1; maybe TRBD1 (5 bases). The CDR3 is made up of 13 amino acids. V was pared by 3 bases and J by 7 bases, with 13 bases between. The V gene's germline CDR1 is GTSNPN and CDR2 SVGIG (reference sequence). CDR3 loop: CAWRVAGLNEQFF. The DNA of the CDR3 is TGTGCCTGGAGAGTTGCAGGGTTGAATGAGCAGTTCTTC.

This rearrangement joins TRBV29-1 to TRBJ1-5, with D perhaps TRBD1 (6 bases). Germline CDR1 and CDR2: SQVTM and ANQGSEA. The CDR3 contains 12 residues. V was clipped by 6 bases and J by 6 bases, with 12 bases between them. CDR3 residues: CSVGGGGQPQHF. The CDR3 DNA reads TGCAGCGTGGGTGGGGGCGGTCAGCCCCAGCATTTT. Variable domain in full (rest from reference TRBV29-1 and TRBJ1-5): SAVISQKPSRDICQRGTSLTIQCQVDSQVTMMFWYRQQPGQSLTLIATANQGSEATYESGFVIDKFPISRPNLTFSTLTVSNMSPEDSSIYLCSVGGGGQPQHFGDGTRLSIL.

The chain has TRBV4-3 and TRBJ1-1, with no clear D. The CDR3 length is 15 residues. Looked up from germline, CDR1 is LGHNA and CDR2 is YSLEER. V shed 0 bases and J shed 0 bases, with 8 bases lying between them. The CDR3 reads CASSQDWTVNTEAFF. The CDR3 nucleotides read TGCGCCAGCAGCCAAGATTGGACTGTGAACACTGAAGCTTTCTTT.

On this clone: This CDR3 is also generated by other DNA sequences in the sample. The V gene is TRBV7-2, the J gene TRBJ2-7, with TRBD2 identical over 10 bases. In germline, CDR1 is SGHTA, CDR2 FQGNSA. V dropped 1 base and J dropped 3; count of bases not matched to a gene: 3. This CDR3 comprises 15 residues. The CDR3 loop is CASSLDSGGSYEQYF. In DNA, the CDR3 is TGTGCCAGCAGCTTAGATAGCGGGGGGAGCTACGAGCAGTACTTC.

This sequence joins TRBV28 and TRBJ2-5; D unresolved. The CDR3 covers 12 residues. Per the germline V gene, CDR1 is MDHEN and CDR2 is SYDVKM. The V end was cut by 5 bases, the J end by 4 bases, with 8 bases between. This CDR3 reads CASSNLGETQYF. CDR3 coding DNA: TGTGCCAGCAGTAATCTCGGAGAGACCCAGTACTTC.

The gene calls are TRBV3-1 (or the pseudogene TRBV3-2) and TRBJ1-2; D remains unclear. Trimming left V 1 base short and J 2 bases short, with 8 bases between. This CDR3 comprises 14 residues. Germline loops: CDR1 LGHDT, CDR2 YNNKEL (reference sequence). DNA for the CDR3: TGTGCCAGCAGCCAAGGTCCAGGCAACTATGGCTACACCTTC. As protein: CASSQGPGNYGYTF.

The rearrangement joins TRBV19 to TRBJ1-5; D call uncertain. V was pared by 4 bases and J by 3 bases, with 19 bases between. This CDR3 has 17 residues. CDR1 is LNHDA, CDR2 SQIVND, per germline (reference sequence). CDR3 DNA: TGTGCCAGTAGTAACCGGGGAACCTTACGTCCCAATCAGCCCCAGCATTTT. This codes for CASSNRGTLRPNQPQHF.

V gene TRBV28 combines with J gene TRBJ1-2; a possible D gene is TRBD1 (5 bases). The germline V and J ends were trimmed by 7 bases and 5 bases, with 17 bases remaining between them. Germline CDR1 and CDR2: MDHEN and SYDVKM. The CDR3 extends over 14 amino acids. This CDR3 is CASTSGERGYGYTF. In DNA form, the CDR3 reads TGTGCCAGCACCTCGGGGGAGAGGGGTTATGGCTACACCTTC.

This chain joins TRBV2 and TRBJ1-2, with D possibly TRBD1 on 5 matching bases. V was shortened by 1 base and J by 1 base, with 10 bases between the two germline ends. Germline CDR1 SNHLY, CDR2 FYNNEI. The CDR3 contains 15 residues. The CDR3 nucleotides are TGTGCCAGCAGTGAAGGACAGTCTATTAACTATGGCTACACCTTC. This codes for CASSEGQSINYGYTF.

V usage is TRBV27 and J usage is TRBJ1-2; 7 bases fit TRBD1. CDR1 and CDR2 from the germline V gene are MNHEY and SMNVEV (reference sequence). Trimming removed 6 bases from V and 8 bases from J; junction bases left unmatched: 6. CDR3 size: 12 residues. CDR3 nucleotides: TGTGCCAGCAGACCGACAGGGCGAGGCTACACCTTC. Its translation: CASRPTGRGYTF.

The V call is TRBV2, the J call TRBJ1-2; D is unresolved. This CDR3 has 12 amino acids. V was cut by 6 bases and J by 8 bases, with 13 bases left in between. Germline V CDR1 and CDR2: SNHLY, FYNNEI. The CDR3 protein is CASRGGPYGYTF. In DNA form, the CDR3 reads TGTGCCAGCAGAGGAGGTCCCTACGGCTACACCTTC.

This chain uses TRBV2 with TRBJ1-4; the match to TRBD1 covers 9 bases. The CDR3 consists of 14 residues. Unmatched junction bases numbered 8, after V lost 4 bases and J lost 11 bases. Germline assignment: CDR1 SNHLY and CDR2 FYNNEI. CDR3 coding DNA: TGTGCCAGCAGTGGAGACAGGGGGATAACGAAACTGTTTTTT. Encoded protein: CASSGDRGITKLFF.